Below, 27 T cell receptor beta chains from the same sample are listed, as sequenced in a study of cytomegalovirus exposure and HLA in healthy donors. TCRdb's copy holds only in-frame clones and misses some; the assay was immunoSEQ multiplex PCR. The sample lists about 120,000 clones, about 87% occurring once. The sequencing sample was made of PBMCs. These receptor sequences come from a woman aged 18-35 years in good health and CMV-seronegative.

In this sample, this clone turned up once. The chain joins TRBV6-1 to TRBJ2-5; 7 bases line up with TRBD1. The CDR3 is 14 residues long. Germline CDR1 is MNHNS and CDR2 is SASEGT. V lost 1 base and J lost 5; bases outside the gene matches: 4. The CDR3, as DNA: TGTGCCAGCAGTGAAGGAGGGGGCGCGGAGACCCAGTACTTC. Its translation: CASSEGGGAETQYF.

This rearrangement joins TRBV5-1 to TRBJ2-5; 7 bases fit TRBD1. This CDR3 has 14 amino acids. The germline V gene encodes CDR1 SGHRS and CDR2 YFSETQ. The trim removed 4 bases at V and 2 bases at J, leaving 5 bases unmatched. The CDR3 DNA reads TGCGCCAGCAGCATCTGGACAGGACAAGAGACCCAGTACTTC. This translates into CASSIWTGQETQYF.

V gene TRBV7-2 combines with J gene TRBJ1-1; 7 nucleotides line up with TRBD1. Germline V lookup: CDR1 SGHTA, CDR2 FQGNSA. This CDR3 region has 19 residues. V was pared by 2 bases and J by 4 bases, with 19 bases of the junction left unmatched. CDR3 DNA: TGTGCCAGCAGCTTACTTGCGGGACAGCCCCCGATGAATAGCACTGAAGCTTTCTTT. Its protein is CASSLLAGQPPMNSTEAFF.

The chain has TRBV30 and TRBJ1-5; maybe TRBD1 (6 bases). This CDR3 has 13 residues. The germline V gene encodes CDR1 GTSNPN and CDR2 SVGIG (reference sequence). Trimming pared 3 bases from V and 4 bases from J, leaving 10 bases between. CDR3 region: CAWRGTQNQPQHF. DNA of the CDR3: TGTGCCTGGAGGGGGACACAAAATCAGCCCCAGCATTTT. The full variable domain, rest sourced from reference TRBV30 and TRBJ1-5, is SQTIHQWPATLVQPVGSPLSLECTVEGTSNPNLYWYRQAAGRGLQLLFYSVGIGQISSEVPQNLSASRPQDRQFILSSKKLLLSDSGFYLCAWRGTQNQPQHFGDGTRLSIL.

The gene calls are TRBV28 and TRBJ2-7; TRBD2 aligns across 10 bases. The CDR3 contains 17 residues. Germline V gene data show CDR1 as MDHEN and CDR2 as SYDVKM. The trim removed 3 bases at V and 1 base at J, leaving 9 bases unmatched. CDR3 region: CASSFLSSGSGSYEQYF. In DNA, the CDR3 is TGTGCCAGCAGTTTTTTGTCTAGCGGGAGCGGGTCCTACGAGCAGTACTTC. Variable domain in full (rest from reference TRBV28 and TRBJ2-7): DVKVTQSSRYLVKRTGEKVFLECVQDMDHENMFWYRQDPGLGLRLIYFSYDVKMKEKGDIPEGYSVSREKKERFSLILESASTNQTSMYLCASSFLSSGSGSYEQYFGPGTRLTVT.

This clone was seen only once. This sample includes further DNA sequences coding for the same CDR3. The CDR3 loop is CASSQGTSSYNEQFF. The DNA for the CDR3 is TGCGCCAGCAGCCAGGGGACTAGCTCCTACAATGAGCAGTTCTTC. The chain combines TRBV4-3 with TRBJ2-1, with TRBD2 matching over 8 bases. The CDR3 length is 15 residues. Germline-derived CDR1 and CDR2 are LGHNA and YSLEER. The J segment lost 0 bases and the V segment lost 3 bases, leaving 1 base of the junction unmatched.

The chain combines TRBV30 with TRBJ2-5; possibly TRBD1 for D (5 bases). Germline CDR1 GTSNPN, CDR2 SVGIG (reference sequence). V lost 2 bases and J lost 5, with 18 bases in between. This CDR3 has 15 residues. The CDR3 DNA is TGTGCCTGGAGTTGGTCAGGACACCTGGGGGAGACCCAGTACTTC. Translating it yields CAWSWSGHLGETQYF.

The rearrangement uses TRBV28 and TRBJ2-7; 7 bases agree with TRBD1. J gave up 1 base and V 6 bases, and 9 bases lay outside the gene matches. CDR1 is MDHEN, CDR2 SYDVKM, per germline. The CDR3 loop spans 15 amino acids. The CDR3 DNA is TGTGCCAGCAGATTCTCCGGACAGGCATCCTACGAGCAGTACTTC. Its translation is CASRFSGQASYEQYF.

The rearrangement uses TRBV2 and TRBJ2-3; TRBD2 agrees at 11 bases. The CDR3 has 15 amino acids. Losses at the gene ends were 6 bases for V and 2 bases for J; bases not matched to a gene: 4. CDR1 and CDR2 from the germline V gene are SNHLY and FYNNEI. The CDR3 loop reads CASRQLAGVTDTQYF. CDR3 DNA sequence: TGTGCCAGCAGACAACTAGCGGGAGTCACAGATACGCAGTATTTT.

The chain employs TRBV4-2 and TRBJ2-5; D perhaps matches TRBD1 (6 bases). The CDR3 length is 15 residues. Trimming removed 0 bases from V and 3 bases from J, with 11 bases in between. CDR1 LGHNA and CDR2 YNFKEQ come from the germline V gene. The CDR3 sequence is CASSQDSGTKETQYF. The CDR3, as DNA: TGTGCCAGCAGCCAAGATTCTGGGACAAAAGAGACCCAGTACTTC.

The CDR3 here is CASRMTGSGTQYF. Here the CDR3 DNA reads TGTGCCAGCAGAATGACAGGTTCTGGGACCCAGTACTTC. V gene TRBV28 combines with J gene TRBJ2-5, with D perhaps TRBD1 (6 bases). The CDR3 loop spans 13 amino acids. The V gene lost 6 bases and the J gene lost 7 bases, with 15 bases spanning the gap. Germline CDR1 is MDHEN and CDR2 is SYDVKM.

The rearrangement uses TRBV27 and TRBJ1-2, with 7 nucleotides matching TRBD1. The CDR3 has 14 amino acids. Germline trimming cut 5 bases from V and 5 bases from J; bases unmatched to any gene: 8. Germline V gene sequence: CDR1 MNHEY, CDR2 SMNVEV (reference sequence). The CDR3 DNA follows: TGTGCCAGCAGTACGACGACAGGGCGGTATGGCTACACCTTC. Its protein product is CASSTTTGRYGYTF.

V is TRBV4-2 and J is TRBJ2-1; TRBD2 aligns across 8 bases. V was pared by 0 bases and J by 3 bases, with 7 bases of the junction left unmatched. The germline gives CDR1 LGHNA, CDR2 YNFKEQ. This CDR3 spans 17 amino acids. The CDR3 sequence is CASSQDLVSGGYNEQFF. The CDR3 DNA is TGTGCCAGCAGCCAAGATCTAGTGAGCGGGGGCTACAATGAGCAGTTCTTC.

The chain has TRBV7-6 and TRBJ2-7; D gene unclear. V was cut by 0 bases and J by 5 bases, with 11 bases left in between. Germline CDR1 SGHVS, CDR2 FNYEAQ. The CDR3 runs 14 residues. CDR3 bases: TGTGCCAGCAGCTTAGCGACTGACCTAGACGAGCAGTACTTC. This gives the protein CASSLATDLDEQYF.

The rearrangement joins TRBV7-9 to TRBJ2-2, with D possibly matching TRBD2 (5 bases). The CDR3 covers 15 residues. V lost 6 bases and J lost 0, with 11 bases in between. Germline V lookup: CDR1 SEHNR, CDR2 FQNEAQ (reference sequence). In DNA form, the CDR3 reads TGTGCCAGCAGTAGCGTCGACGCGAACACCGGGGAGCTGTTTTTT. It translates to CASSSVDANTGELFF.

Notes on this clone: The sample has other DNA sequences that encode this CDR3 too. The J gene is TRBJ2-7, the V gene TRBV5-1; the D is unclear. Per germline, CDR1 SGHRS and CDR2 YFSETQ. Trimming left V 0 bases short and J 0 bases short, with 7 bases between. The CDR3 loop spans 14 amino acids. DNA for the CDR3: TGCGCCAGCAGCTTGGGTGGTAGCTCCTACGAGCAGTACTTC. The encoded protein is CASSLGGSSYEQYF.

The chain joins TRBV7-9 to TRBJ2-2, with TRBD2 as a possible D gene (5 bases). CDR3 length equals 15 residues. The V end was cut by 7 bases, the J end by 4 bases, with 16 bases between. CDR1 is SEHNR and CDR2 is FQNEAQ in the germline V gene (reference sequence). In DNA, the CDR3 is TGTGCCAGCATCCCGGTCGGGATAAGCACCGGGGAGCTGTTTTTT. Translated, it gives CASIPVGISTGELFF.

This rearrangement joins TRBV6-6 to TRBJ1-2; 12 bases line up with TRBD1. Per germline, CDR1 MNHNY and CDR2 SVGAGI (reference sequence). There are 16 residues in the CDR3. J gave up 8 bases and V 6 bases, and 13 bases lay outside the gene matches. The CDR3 nucleotides are TGTGCCAGCAGCCCCGATGGGACAGGGGGCGCTTGGGGCTACACCTTC. This sequence encodes CASSPDGTGGAWGYTF.

The gene calls are TRBV27 and TRBJ2-1, with TRBD1 as a possible D gene (5 bases). The CDR3 spans 15 residues. Between the trimmed V and J ends, which lost 8 bases and 0 bases, there was a span of 14 bases. CDR1 is MNHEY, CDR2 SMNVEV, per germline (reference sequence). The CDR3 DNA sequence: TGTGCCAGCGGATCCCGACAGAGCTCCTACAATGAGCAGTTCTTC. This sequence encodes CASGSRQSSYNEQFF.

The chain joins TRBV7-6 to TRBJ2-3; 9 bases agree with TRBD2. The V and J ends lost 1 base and 2 bases, in that order; junction bases with no gene match: 7. From germline, CDR1 is SGHVS and CDR2 FNYEAQ. This CDR3 is built from 17 residues. The CDR3 is CASSLGAGGPFTDTQYF. The CDR3 DNA reads as TGTGCCAGCAGCTTAGGGGCGGGAGGGCCTTTCACAGATACGCAGTATTTT.

The J gene is TRBJ2-5, the V gene TRBV7-9, with 14 bases that match TRBD2. The CDR3 sequence is 16 residues long. Looked up from germline, CDR1 is SEHNR and CDR2 is FQNEAQ (reference sequence). Germline trimming cut 4 bases from V and 4 bases from J; bases unmatched to any gene: 5. The CDR3: CASSSGTSGSGETQYF. For the CDR3, the DNA is TGTGCCAGCAGCTCTGGGACTAGCGGGAGTGGAGAGACCCAGTACTTC.

The chain carries TRBV19 and TRBJ2-7, with D possibly matching TRBD1 (7 bases). The CDR3 covers 15 residues. The germline gives CDR1 LNHDA, CDR2 SQIVND (reference sequence). V lost 6 bases and J lost 2, with 17 bases in between. CDR3 protein: CASRQGGGATYEQYF. CDR3 nucleotide sequence: TGTGCCAGTAGACAAGGGGGCGGGGCTACCTACGAGCAGTACTTC.

The genes are TRBV5-6 and TRBJ1-2; maybe TRBD1 (6 bases). V lost 3 bases, J lost 4 bases, and 16 bases lay in between. Germline loops: CDR1 SGHDT, CDR2 YYEEEE. This CDR3 spans 15 amino acids. The CDR3 loop reads CASSYNREGSYGYTF. DNA of the CDR3: TGTGCCAGCAGCTATAACAGGGAGGGGAGCTATGGCTACACCTTC.

For the CDR3, the DNA is TGTGCCAGCAGACTTAACAGGGTATCCACTGAAGCTTTCTTT. Its translation is CASRLNRVSTEAFF. The V gene is TRBV11-1, the J gene TRBJ1-1, with D maybe TRBD1 (6 bases). Germline V gene sequence: CDR1 SGHAT, CDR2 FQDESV (reference sequence). This CDR3 spans 14 amino acids. Trimming removed 6 bases at V and 4 bases at J, with 15 bases between.

The V and J genes are TRBV6-1 and TRBJ2-5; TRBD1 agrees at 9 bases. CDR1 and CDR2 (germline): MNHNS, SASEGT. The CDR3 length is 17 residues. The V gene end was trimmed by 2 bases and the J gene end by 0 bases; junction bases not matched to a gene: 7. The CDR3 region is CASSEHRDRAYQETQYF. DNA for the CDR3: TGTGCCAGCAGTGAACACCGGGACAGGGCGTACCAAGAGACCCAGTACTTC.

The chain employs TRBV7-6 and TRBJ2-7, with a tentative D call TRBD2 (5 bases). CDR3 length: 17 amino acids. Trimming pared 4 bases from V and 1 base from J, leaving 20 bases between. Germline V lookup: CDR1 SGHVS, CDR2 FNYEAQ. The DNA for the CDR3 is TGTGCCAGCAGCTCCGAGTTAGGCGGGCCCAGGTCCTACGAGCAGTACTTC. Protein: CASSSELGGPRSYEQYF.

This clone was seen just once. Relative to the germline gene, one junction end is altered; a read error may explain this. The chain uses TRBV4-3 and TRBJ2-7, with 13 bases that match TRBD2. The germline gives CDR1 LGHNA, CDR2 YSLEER. The CDR3 is made up of 15 amino acids. The CDR3 DNA follows: TGCGCCAGCAGGCAAGGACTAGCGGGAGCTCGGGAGCAGTACTTC. Translating gives CASRQGLAGAREQYF.